The 20 T cell receptor beta chains below all came from one sample that was sequenced in a study of cytomegalovirus exposure and HLA in healthy donors. This table comes from immunoSEQ multiplex PCR, and its TCRdb copy is limited to in-frame clones, with some not included. The sample consists of around 220,000 clones, 80% to 85% of them appearing once. The sequenced material came from PBMCs. These receptors were collected from a woman between 25 and 40 years old in good health and CMV-seropositive.

The gene calls are TRBV13 and TRBJ2-1, with 8 positions matching TRBD1. This CDR3 comprises 14 residues. V was pared by 5 bases and J by 6 bases, with 6 bases of the junction left unmatched. Germline V gives CDR1 PRHDT, CDR2 FYEKMQ (reference sequence). The CDR3 reads CASSLRTGSNEQFF. CDR3 DNA: TGTGCCAGCAGCCTCCGGACAGGGTCCAATGAGCAGTTCTTC.

The gene calls are TRBV19 and TRBJ1-2; possible D gene TRBD1, 5 bases. CDR1 is LNHDA and CDR2 is SQIVND in the germline V gene (reference sequence). The CDR3 covers 15 residues. V lost 5 bases, J lost 6 bases, and 19 bases lay in between. CDR3 amino acids: CASSSQGRQPNGYTF. CDR3 in DNA: TGTGCCAGTAGTTCCCAGGGTAGGCAACCCAATGGCTACACCTTC.

The V call is TRBV15, the J call TRBJ2-7; 8 bases are shared with TRBD1. The CDR3 is 13 residues long. CDR1 and CDR2 from the germline V gene are LNHNV and YYDKDF (reference sequence). With 10 bases clipped from V and 5 bases from J, the junction kept 10 bases outside the gene matches. The CDR3 nucleotides read TGTGCCAACCGTTTGACAGGGGTTGACGAGCAGTACTTC. Its protein product is CANRLTGVDEQYF.

This rearrangement joins TRBV7-2 to TRBJ2-5, with D possibly matching TRBD2 (6 bases). The germline V gene has CDR1 SGHTA and CDR2 FQGNSA. This CDR3 is 14 amino acids long. The V and J ends lost 6 bases and 7 bases respectively, with 18 bases between them. DNA of the CDR3: TGTGCCAGCAGTTTGGGGGAGGAAACAGGGACCCAGTACTTC. Its protein is CASSLGEETGTQYF.

The V call is TRBV4-1, the J call TRBJ1-2, with TRBD1 identical over 7 bases. The CDR3 extends over 16 amino acids. V was pared by 2 bases and J by 4 bases, with 10 bases of the junction left unmatched. CDR1 and CDR2 (germline): MGHRA, YSYEKL. CDR3: CASSQTMTGSPYGYTF. CDR3 sequence (DNA): TGCGCCAGCAGCCAAACTATGACAGGGAGCCCCTATGGCTACACCTTC.

For this clone: One end of the junction does not line up with germline, which may come from a read error. J is TRBJ2-7 and V is TRBV11-2; 7 bases are a match to TRBD2. Germline V gene data show CDR1 as SGHAT and CDR2 as FQNNGV. The CDR3 sequence is 16 residues long. The CDR3 spells CASRLGRGGSSYEQYF. The CDR3 DNA is TGTGCCAGCAGATTAGGTCGGGGCGGGAGTTCCTACGAGCAGTACTTC.

This chain joins TRBV14 and TRBJ2-7, with a possible D match to TRBD2 (6 bases). The V and J ends lost 1 base and 1 base respectively, with 17 bases between them. The CDR3 spans 17 residues. Germline V gene data show CDR1 as SGHDN and CDR2 as FVKESK. CDR3 sequence reads: CASSQGLGGTPSYEQYF. For the CDR3, the DNA is TGTGCCAGCAGCCAAGGTCTTGGGGGGACTCCTTCCTACGAGCAGTACTTC.

This clone has only one observation. The rearrangement uses TRBV27 and TRBJ1-2; D is unresolved. Trimming removed 6 bases from V and 0 bases from J, with 8 bases in between. Looked up from germline, CDR1 is MNHEY and CDR2 is SMNVEV (reference sequence). The length of the CDR3 is 13 residues. CDR3 residues: CASSISANYGYTF. The CDR3 DNA follows: TGTGCCAGCAGCATATCGGCTAACTATGGCTACACCTTC.

The chain employs TRBV7-9 and TRBJ2-7; a weak D match, TRBD1 (6 bases). V was clipped by 3 bases and J by 0 bases, with 12 bases between them. CDR1 and CDR2 (germline): SEHNR, FQNEAQ (reference sequence). There are 15 residues in the CDR3. The CDR3 spells CASSFVEQGSYEQYF. The CDR3 DNA reads TGTGCCAGCAGCTTCGTAGAACAGGGCTCCTACGAGCAGTACTTC.

The rearrangement uses TRBV10-3 and TRBJ1-1, with D tentatively TRBD1 (5 bases). This CDR3 has 13 amino acids. V shed 10 bases and J shed 0 bases, with 12 bases lying between them. Germline CDR1 is ENHRY and CDR2 is SYGVKD. The CDR3 DNA sequence: TGTGCCACATCTCCAGGGATGAACACTGAAGCTTTCTTT. Its protein product is CATSPGMNTEAFF.

V usage is TRBV7-9 and J usage is TRBJ2-5, with D maybe TRBD1 (7 bases). V lost 5 bases and J lost 5, with 21 bases in between. Germline CDR1 and CDR2: SEHNR and FQNEAQ (reference sequence). CDR3 size: 16 residues. In DNA form, the CDR3 reads TGTGCCAGCAGCCATTCCCCCGACAGGGCGGGGGAGACCCAGTACTTC. Translated: CASSHSPDRAGETQYF.

The CDR3 region has the DNA TGTGCCAGCAGCTTGGAAGGGGACTCTGGCTACGAGCAGTACTTC. This gives the protein CASSLEGDSGYEQYF. V is TRBV5-5 and J is TRBJ2-7; tentative D call: TRBD2 (6 bases). The CDR3 sequence is 15 residues long. Germline values: CDR1 SGHKS, CDR2 YYEKEE (reference sequence). Trimming pared 0 bases from V and 3 bases from J, leaving 13 bases between.

The genes are TRBV27 and TRBJ2-1, with D uncertain. This CDR3 contains 15 residues. Trimming cost V 0 bases and J 0 bases, with 6 bases left between them. Germline lookup yields CDR1 MNHEY and CDR2 SMNVEV (reference sequence). DNA for the CDR3: TGTGCCAGCAGTTTATCCCTCAGCTCCTACAATGAGCAGTTCTTC. As protein: CASSLSLSSYNEQFF.

This clone came up a few times. The chain employs TRBV30 and TRBJ1-2, with D hard to call. V lost 3 bases, J lost 3 bases, and 5 bases lay in between. The germline gives CDR1 GTSNPN, CDR2 SVGIG (reference sequence). The CDR3 covers 11 residues. Here the CDR3 DNA reads TGTGCCTGGAGCAGAGACTATGGCTACACCTTC. Protein product: CAWSRDYGYTF.

The table lists this clone with a few counts. This chain links TRBV2 with TRBJ2-1; no firm D call. The germline CDR1 and CDR2 sequences are SNHLY and FYNNEI. This CDR3 has 11 residues. Trimming removed 7 bases from V and 4 bases from J, with 5 bases in between. The DNA of the CDR3 is TGTGCCAGCACTTCGTACAATGAGCAGTTCTTC. Protein: CASTSYNEQFF. The full variable domain, in which reference TRBV2 and TRBJ2-1 provide the parts outside the CDR3, is EPEVTQTPSHQVTQMGQEVILRCVPISNHLYFYWYRQILGQKVEFLVSFYNNEISEKSEIFDDQFSVERPDGSNFTLKIRSTKLEDSAMYFCASTSYNEQFFGPGTRLTVL.

This clone was recorded only once. The chain couples TRBV28 to TRBJ1-1; a weak D match, TRBD1 (5 bases). Germline lookup yields CDR1 MDHEN and CDR2 SYDVKM. Deletions cut 7 bases from V and 3 bases from J, with 24 bases between. The CDR3 has 17 amino acids. For the CDR3, the DNA is TGTGCCAGCATGGAGGGAGGGGTTTGGGGAGGTGACACTGAAGCTTTCTTT. This codes for CASMEGGVWGGDTEAFF.

V is TRBV4-1 and J is TRBJ2-6, with 9 positions matching TRBD1. The CDR3 totals 20 residues. Trimming took 6 bases from V and 0 from J; bases not matched to a gene: 15. CDR1 and CDR2 from the germline V gene are MGHRA and YSYEKL. Here the CDR3 reads CASSFAPRTGDPSGANVLTF. The CDR3 DNA reads as TGCGCCAGCAGTTTCGCTCCCAGGACAGGGGATCCCTCTGGGGCCAACGTCCTGACTTTC.

The chain employs TRBV7-9 and TRBJ1-2; possibly TRBD1 for D (5 bases). The CDR3 is 15 amino acids. CDR1 and CDR2 from the germline V gene are SEHNR and FQNEAQ (reference sequence). The V and J ends lost 5 bases and 4 bases respectively, with 17 bases between them. CDR3 residues: CASSVSGTVGYGYTF. The CDR3 region has the DNA TGTGCCAGCAGCGTGAGCGGGACGGTAGGCTATGGCTACACCTTC. Looking up the rest from reference TRBV7-9 and TRBJ1-2 gives the full variable domain: DTGVSQNPRHKITKRGQNVTFRCDPISEHNRLYWYRQTLGQGPEFLTYFQNEAQLEKSRLLSDRFSAERPKGSFSTLEIQRTEQGDSAMYLCASSVSGTVGYGYTFGSGTRLTVV.

The rearrangement links TRBV4-3 to TRBJ2-7; TRBD1 agrees at 9 bases. The CDR3 contains 15 residues. Germline CDR1 is LGHNA and CDR2 is YSLEER. The J segment lost 3 bases and the V segment lost 1 base, leaving 4 bases of the junction unmatched. The CDR3 sequence: CASSQGGQGIYEQYF. The CDR3, as DNA: TGCGCCAGCAGCCAAGGGGGACAGGGTATCTACGAGCAGTACTTC.

The gene calls are TRBV6-6 and TRBJ2-5, with TRBD1 identical over 10 bases. There are 14 residues in the CDR3. The ends lost 9 bases at V and 5 bases at J; junction bases unmatched: 9. From germline, CDR1 is MNHNY and CDR2 SVGAGI (reference sequence). The CDR3 DNA reads TGTGCCAGTAGGACAGGGGGTGTTTCGGAGACCCAGTACTTC. It is translated as CASRTGGVSETQYF.